Listed here are 31 T cell receptor beta chains from one sample, sequenced in a study of regulatory T cells in long-lasting Graves disease. Time point of the sample: newly diagnosed GD, antithyroid drugs for less than 3 months. RNA isolated from PBMCs was used to make the TCR library. CDR3 regions were amplified by Arm-PCR using iRepertoire HTBI primers to build TCR beta libraries. A single record per CDR3 protein comes from TCRdb applying MiXCR to the multiplex PCR reads. The repertoire holds about 470,000 distinct CDR3 sequences, with more than 12% as singletons. These same records also appear under a second study, on T cells in Graves' hyperthyroidism and ophthalmopathy.

Sequences were derived from peripheral blood mononuclear cells (PBMCs), sampled at new diagnosis, from a patient treated with antithyroid drugs. The receptors here all came from a woman in her twenties or thirties with Graves disease.

The chain combines TRBV19 with TRBJ2-3, with 10 bases matching TRBD2. CDR1 LNHDA and CDR2 SQIVND come from the germline V gene (reference sequence). CDR3 size: 18 residues. V was clipped by 8 bases and J by 0 bases; unmatched bases: 14. In DNA form, the CDR3 reads TGTGCCAGTTCTTCCGGGACTAGCGTTTTTCCTAGCACAGATACGCAGTATTTT. As protein: CASSSGTSVFPSTDTQYF. Combining the CDR3 with reference TRBV19 and TRBJ2-3 gives the whole variable domain DGGITQSPKYLFRKEGQNVTLSCEQNLNHDAMYWYRQDPGQGLRLIYYSQIVNDFQKGDIAEGYSVSREKKESFPLTVTSAQKNPTAFYLCASSSGTSVFPSTDTQYFGPGTRLTVL.

In its sample, this clonotype was seen many times. The chain links TRBV27 to TRBJ2-3; D is unclear. V was clipped by 4 bases and J by 0 bases, with 11 bases between them. CDR3 length equals 15 residues. The germline CDR1 and CDR2 sequences are MNHEY and SMNVEV (reference sequence). This chain's CDR3 is CASSSRHLSTDTQYF. The CDR3 DNA follows: TGTGCCAGCAGTTCTCGACACCTGAGCACAGATACGCAGTATTTT.

This clonotype came up many times. V is TRBV27 and J is TRBJ2-7, with D tentatively TRBD1 (5 bases). CDR1 and CDR2 from the germline V gene are MNHEY and SMNVEV (reference sequence). This CDR3 region has 14 residues. V was shortened by 5 bases and J by 2 bases, with 13 bases between the two germline ends. The chain's CDR3 is CASSLRTPTYEQYF. Written as DNA, the CDR3 is TGTGCCAGCAGTCTCCGGACACCGACCTACGAGCAGTACTTC.

This clonotype turned up a few times. V is TRBV20-1 and J is TRBJ2-1, with TRBD2 matching over 9 bases. The CDR3 runs 15 residues. V shed 0 bases, J shed 3 bases, and the junction held 3 bases outside the gene matches. Germline assignment: CDR1 DFQATT and CDR2 SNEGSKA (reference sequence). The CDR3 region is CSAREATSGYNEQFF. Written as DNA, the CDR3 is TGCAGTGCTAGAGAAGCGACTAGCGGCTACAATGAGCAGTTCTTC.

This clonotype was observed a few times. A read error may be the cause here, since a much bigger clone is one base away. The chain links TRBV28 to TRBJ2-3; D not resolved. Deletions cut 8 bases from V and 0 bases from J, with 15 bases between. The germline CDR1 and CDR2 sequences are MDHEN and SYDVKM. This CDR3 contains 15 residues. This CDR3 reads CASGSPGLSTDTQYF. The CDR3 region has the DNA TGTGCCAGCGGTTCCCCTGGGCTTAGCACAGATACGCAGTATTTT.

The rearrangement joins TRBV12-3 or TRBV12-4 to TRBJ1-2; the D is unclear. This CDR3 is 14 amino acids long. V lost 1 base and J 4 bases, leaving 10 bases between the germline ends. The CDR3 DNA follows: TGTGCCAGCAGTTTAGGTGTCTTATCCTATGGCTACACCTTC. Translation: CASSLGVLSYGYTF.

V gene TRBV14 combines with J gene TRBJ2-3; 11 nucleotides align to TRBD2. The CDR3 has 15 residues. Germline V gene sequence: CDR1 SGHDN, CDR2 FVKESK. J lost 4 bases, V lost 2 bases, and 2 bases had no gene match. CDR3 residues: CASSQLAGGSDTQYF. The DNA of the CDR3 is TGTGCCAGCAGCCAACTAGCGGGAGGCTCAGATACGCAGTATTTT.

This clonotype was counted ten times or more. The chain combines TRBV27 with TRBJ2-7; D might be TRBD1 (5 bases). CDR3 length: 15 amino acids. The germline V gene has CDR1 MNHEY and CDR2 SMNVEV (reference sequence). V shed 6 bases and J shed 3 bases, with 18 bases lying between them. The DNA of the CDR3 is TGTGCCAGCAGCGAACAGGCCCCGGTCGTCTACGAGCAGTACTTC. Encoded protein: CASSEQAPVVYEQYF.

This clonotype was seen ten or more times. The chain couples TRBV6-1 to TRBJ2-1, with D tentatively TRBD1 (6 bases). This CDR3 is 15 amino acids long. The germline gives CDR1 MNHNS, CDR2 SASEGT. V was shortened by 3 bases and J by 9 bases, with 18 bases between the two germline ends. The CDR3 DNA is TGTGCCAGCAGTGAGTCGGGGACAAAAGTATCTGAGCAGTTCTTC. It encodes CASSESGTKVSEQFF.

The chain uses TRBV6-1 and TRBJ2-3; no clear D gene. Germline assignment: CDR1 MNHNS and CDR2 SASEGT. The CDR3 length is 13 residues. Trimming left V 3 bases short and J 8 bases short, with 12 bases between. CDR3 residues: CASSELSAVTQYF. In nucleotides, the CDR3 is TGTGCCAGCAGTGAGTTATCAGCAGTTACGCAGTATTTT.

This clonotype was observed many times. The gene calls are TRBV10-3 and TRBJ2-7, with a possible D match to TRBD2 (5 bases). Germline CDR1 ENHRY, CDR2 SYGVKD. The CDR3 is made up of 14 amino acids. The ends were cut back, 3 bases at V and 3 bases at J, with 12 bases in the middle. The CDR3 sequence: CAISDGIRGYEQYF. The CDR3 region has the DNA TGTGCCATCAGTGATGGCATCCGGGGCTACGAGCAGTACTTC.

This clonotype came up many times. The chain is built from TRBV30 and TRBJ1-2; D might be TRBD1 (5 bases). The germline V gene encodes CDR1 GTSNPN and CDR2 SVGIG (reference sequence). The CDR3 is made up of 8 amino acids. CDR3 protein: CGGHGYTF. The CDR3 nucleotides are TGTGGGGGCCATGGCTACACCTTC.

The V and J genes are TRBV6-1 and TRBJ1-4; D perhaps matches TRBD1 (6 bases). Trimming removed 4 bases from V and 5 bases from J, with 11 bases in between. The CDR3 is 14 residues long. The germline V gene encodes CDR1 MNHNS and CDR2 SASEGT. Here the CDR3 DNA reads TGTGCCAGCAGTGGAGCTGACAGGAATGAAAAACTGTTTTTT. Protein product: CASSGADRNEKLFF.

The table lists this clonotype with many counts. The CDR3 loop is CASRGTDQNEQFF. The CDR3 coding sequence is TGTGCCAGCAGGGGGACAGACCAAAATGAGCAGTTCTTC. The chain employs TRBV3-1 and TRBJ2-1; 7 bases map to TRBD1. The CDR3 runs to 13 residues. The germline CDR1 and CDR2 sequences are LGHDT and YNNKEL (reference sequence). With 6 bases clipped from V and 7 bases from J, the junction kept 6 bases outside the gene matches.

This clonotype was counted a few times. V and J are TRBV7-2 and TRBJ2-7; D possibly corresponds to TRBD2 (6 bases). The CDR3 is made up of 15 amino acids. Germline lookup yields CDR1 SGHTA and CDR2 FQGNSA. The germline V and J ends were trimmed by 4 bases and 3 bases, with 16 bases remaining between them. CDR3 sequence: CASSSREPGVYEQYF. CDR3 nucleotide sequence: TGTGCCAGCAGCTCAAGAGAACCGGGGGTCTACGAGCAGTACTTC.

The chain recombines TRBV27 with TRBJ1-5, with D unclear. The CDR3 length is 10 residues. The germline V and J ends were trimmed by 7 bases and 6 bases, with 4 bases remaining between them. Germline values: CDR1 MNHEY, CDR2 SMNVEV (reference sequence). Here the CDR3 reads CASTCQPQHF. The DNA of the CDR3 is TGTGCCAGCACTTGTCAGCCCCAGCATTTT.

This clonotype has a count of ten or more. The CDR3 DNA is TGTGCCAGCAGTGAAGCGAGGATCTCAGGGATCATGAACACTGAAGCTTTCTTT. Amino acid sequence: CASSEARISGIMNTEAFF. This chain connects TRBV6-2 or TRBV6-3 to TRBJ1-1, with D possibly matching TRBD1 (5 bases). The CDR3 consists of 18 residues. Germline CDR1 is MNHEY and CDR2 is SVGEGT. V was shortened by 5 bases and J by 0 bases, with 22 bases between the two germline ends.

The chain recombines TRBV29-1 with TRBJ2-1, with TRBD2 identical over 7 bases. V shed 6 bases and J 9 bases; nucleotides not matched to a gene: 17. Germline CDR1 reads SQVTM; CDR2 reads ANQGSEA. This CDR3 is 15 amino acids long. The CDR3 nucleotides read TGCAGCGTCAAAAGAGTGCGGGAGCGGTTTCGTGAGCAGTTCTTC. Amino acids: CSVKRVRERFREQFF.

This clonotype was counted a few times. A much larger clone lies a single base off, so this may be a read error. The chain employs TRBV12-3 or TRBV12-4 and TRBJ2-7, with 10 nucleotides matching TRBD2. V lost 6 bases to trimming and J lost 3 bases; unmatched junction nucleotides: 5. CDR3 length equals 14 residues. The CDR3 coding sequence is TGTGCCAGCAGCACGACTAGCGGGTTCTACGAGCAGTACTTC. This gives the protein CASSTTSGFYEQYF.

In this sample, this clonotype turned up a few times. The J gene is TRBJ1-1, the V gene TRBV5-1, with a weak D call TRBD1 (6 bases). The CDR3 covers 16 residues. The ends were cut back, 0 bases at V and 0 bases at J, with 12 bases in the middle. Germline V gene data show CDR1 as SGHRS and CDR2 as YFSETQ. The DNA for the CDR3 is TGCGCCAGCAGCTTGGGGGGAACAGGGATGAACACTGAAGCTTTCTTT. Its protein is CASSLGGTGMNTEAFF.

This clonotype was seen more than once but under ten times. J is TRBJ2-3 and V is TRBV7-2; 9 bases agree with TRBD2. Germline CDR1 SGHTA, CDR2 FQGNSA. Trimming removed 1 base from V and 5 bases from J; junction bases left unmatched: 4. The CDR3 consists of 15 residues. CDR3 residues: CASSLGEREVDTQYF. The CDR3 nucleotides are TGTGCCAGCAGCTTAGGGGAGCGGGAGGTAGATACGCAGTATTTT. Full variable domain (remainder filled in from reference TRBV7-2 and TRBJ2-3): GAGVSQSPSNKVTEKGKDVELRCDPISGHTALYWYRQSLGQGLEFLIYFQGNSAPDKSGLPSDRFSAERTGGSVSTLTIQRTQQEDSAVYLCASSLGEREVDTQYFGPGTRLTVL.

The CDR3 region is CASSTGTSRSEQFF. The CDR3 nucleotides read TGTGCCAGCAGTACCGGGACTAGTCGGTCTGAGCAGTTCTTC. The rearrangement links TRBV6-1 to TRBJ2-1, with TRBD2 matching 8 bases. The CDR3 spans 14 residues. Per the germline V gene, CDR1 is MNHNS and CDR2 is SASEGT. V gave up 5 bases and J gave up 9 bases; unmatched junction bases: 9.

This clonotype was counted ten times or more. The J gene is TRBJ1-6, the V gene TRBV30; D unclear. CDR1 GTSNPN and CDR2 SVGIG come from the germline V gene (reference sequence). The V gene lost 0 bases and the J gene lost 10 bases, with 13 bases spanning the gap. This CDR3 has 14 residues. The CDR3 sequence: CAWSVGQFGSPLHF. CDR3 nucleotides: TGTGCCTGGAGTGTAGGGCAGTTCGGCTCACCCCTCCACTTT.

The rearrangement links TRBV6-1 to TRBJ1-6; tentatively, D is TRBD1 (5 bases). CDR1 is MNHNS, CDR2 SASEGT, per germline. This CDR3 is 15 amino acids long. The V end lost 6 bases, the J end lost 2 bases, and 11 bases lay between the germline ends. The CDR3 reads CASRSGTPYNSPLHF. In DNA, the CDR3 is TGTGCCAGCAGATCGGGGACGCCCTATAATTCACCCCTCCACTTT.

The chain employs TRBV20-1 and TRBJ2-2, with 12 bases identical to TRBD2. Trimming cost V 2 bases and J 6 bases; bases outside gene matches: 7. The CDR3 covers 16 residues. Germline-derived CDR1 and CDR2 are DFQATT and SNEGSKA (reference sequence). Written as DNA, the CDR3 is TGCAGTGCTAGACGGGTCCTAGCGGGAGGGCCCGGGGAGCTGTTTTTT. It specifies CSARRVLAGGPGELFF.

This clonotype appeared many times. This chain uses TRBV2 with TRBJ1-1, with unresolved D. The CDR3 sequence is 14 residues long. From germline, CDR1 is SNHLY and CDR2 FYNNEI. Trimming shortened V by 4 bases and J by 1 base, and 10 bases separated the two germline ends. CDR3 sequence reads: CASSVFKENTEAFF. The CDR3 nucleotides are TGTGCCAGCAGTGTTTTCAAGGAGAACACTGAAGCTTTCTTT.

This clonotype was detected ten times or more. The genes are TRBV12-3 or TRBV12-4 and TRBJ2-7, with a weak D call TRBD1 (6 bases). The CDR3 is made up of 14 amino acids. Trimming left V 8 bases short and J 1 base short, with 15 bases between. The DNA for the CDR3 is TGTGCCAGCGTGAAGGGGGAAACTTCCTACGAGCAGTACTTC. Translated: CASVKGETSYEQYF.

This clonotype was seen many times. V and J are TRBV20-1 and TRBJ2-1; 9 positions match TRBD2. The CDR3 covers 15 residues. Germline CDR1 reads DFQATT; CDR2 reads SNEGSKA (reference sequence). The J segment lost 8 bases and the V segment lost 6 bases, leaving 14 bases of the junction unmatched. CDR3 residues: CSAARWAGGSDEQFF. CDR3 DNA sequence: TGCAGTGCCGCCCGGTGGGCGGGAGGGTCGGATGAGCAGTTCTTC.

This clonotype was observed many times. The CDR3 here is CASSLEMAVNTEAFF. The DNA of the CDR3 is TGCGCCAGCAGCTTGGAGATGGCAGTGAACACTGAAGCTTTCTTT. This chain joins TRBV5-1 and TRBJ1-1; D ambiguous. V was clipped by 0 bases and J by 0 bases, with 9 bases between them. The germline CDR1 and CDR2 sequences are SGHRS and YFSETQ. This CDR3 is 15 amino acids long.

This clonotype was seen at least ten times. The V call is TRBV12-3 or TRBV12-4, the J call TRBJ1-1; no firm D call. V lost 2 bases and J lost 4, with 8 bases in between. The CDR3 length is 13 residues. Written as DNA, the CDR3 is TGTGCCAGCAGTTTAAACCGCGGCACTGAAGCTTTCTTT. Amino acid sequence: CASSLNRGTEAFF.

This clonotype was seen at least ten times. V is TRBV27 and J is TRBJ2-5; D could derive from TRBD1 or TRBD2 (5 bases each). Per the germline V gene, CDR1 is MNHEY and CDR2 is SMNVEV (reference sequence). Trimming stripped 5 bases from V and 5 bases from J, with 9 bases between. The CDR3 is 12 residues long. The CDR3 sequence is CASSPWGETQYF. The CDR3 DNA follows: TGTGCCAGCAGTCCCTGGGGGGAGACCCAGTACTTC.